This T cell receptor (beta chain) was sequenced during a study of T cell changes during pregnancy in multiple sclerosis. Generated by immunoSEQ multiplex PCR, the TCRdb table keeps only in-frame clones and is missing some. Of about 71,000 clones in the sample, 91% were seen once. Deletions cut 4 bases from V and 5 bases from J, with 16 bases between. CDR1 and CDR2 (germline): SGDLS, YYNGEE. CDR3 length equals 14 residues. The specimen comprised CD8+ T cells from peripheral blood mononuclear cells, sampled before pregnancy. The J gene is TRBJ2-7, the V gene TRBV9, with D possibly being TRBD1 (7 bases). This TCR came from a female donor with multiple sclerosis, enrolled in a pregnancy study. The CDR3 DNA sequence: TGTGCCAGCAGCTTACCCGACAGGGAGGACGAGCAGTACTTC. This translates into CASSLPDREDEQYF.